This TCR beta chain was sequenced in a study of T cell repertoires in aging, cancer and after chemotherapy. Study-wide context: Patients with glioblastoma brain tumors were sampled before and after temozolomide-based therapy.

Rearranged V-D-J TRB sequences were amplified with a mixed TRB-A/B primer pool. A single record per CDR3 protein comes from TCRdb applying MiXCR to the multiplex PCR reads. The sample lists roughly 4,600 distinct CDR3 sequences; around two thirds were seen once. This clonotype was seen just once. Peripheral blood genomic DNA, not sorted cells or RNA, was the template. V was clipped by 0 bases and J by 6 bases, with 15 bases between them. This CDR3 is built from 14 residues. Germline loops: CDR1 DFQATT, CDR2 SNEGSKA (reference sequence). The rearrangement uses TRBV20-1 and TRBJ2-7; D might be TRBD2 (5 bases). This receptor was identified in a human donor with a solid tumor. The sample consisted of blood. CDR3 sequence (DNA): TGCAGTGCTAGAGATGGCCTAGCTAGTGCCGAGCAGTACTTC. It codes for CSARDGLASAEQYF.